The 7 T cell receptor beta chains presented below share a single source sample, sequenced in a study of blood T cell repertoires in COVID-19. TCRdb keeps only in-frame clones here, not all; method: immunoSEQ multiplex PCR. The table has around 84,000 clones, over 65% seen once. Material: peripheral blood. These receptors were obtained from a man between 45 and 60 years old with active or convalescent COVID-19.

V and J are TRBV9 and TRBJ1-1; D possibly corresponds to TRBD1 (5 bases). The CDR3 loop spans 14 amino acids. The germline V gene encodes CDR1 SGDLS and CDR2 YYNGEE. V was pared by 0 bases and J by 4 bases, with 10 bases between. The CDR3 coding sequence is TGTGCCAGCAGCGTAGCGGGGGACGTCACTGAAGCTTTCTTT. As protein: CASSVAGDVTEAFF.

This chain connects TRBV6-6 to TRBJ1-4; 8 bases are shared with TRBD1. CDR3 size: 14 residues. Per germline, CDR1 MNHNY and CDR2 SVGAGI (reference sequence). V lost 5 bases and J lost 8; bases outside the gene matches: 7. CDR3 in amino acids: CASSPGQVGEKLFF. The CDR3 nucleotides are TGTGCCAGCAGTCCGGGACAGGTGGGGGAAAAACTGTTTTTT.

This clone was seen more than once but under ten times. The V call is TRBV7-9, the J call TRBJ2-1; D perhaps matches TRBD2 (6 bases). V was shortened by 5 bases and J by 15 bases, with 14 bases between the two germline ends. The germline V gene has CDR1 SEHNR and CDR2 FQNEAQ (reference sequence). This CDR3 spans 11 amino acids. CDR3 loop: CASSLGDLGFF. The CDR3 coding sequence is TGTGCCAGCAGCCTCGGGGACTTGGGGTTCTTC.

This chain uses TRBV7-3 with TRBJ2-2; maybe TRBD1 (6 bases). Trimming removed 4 bases from V and 8 bases from J, with 11 bases in between. This CDR3 contains 13 residues. In germline, CDR1 is SGHTA, CDR2 FQGTGA. The CDR3 sequence: CASSSQTGGELFF. The CDR3 DNA is TGTGCCAGCAGCTCCCAGACAGGAGGGGAGCTGTTTTTT.

The chain uses TRBV9 and TRBJ2-3, with 11 bases fitting TRBD2. Germline lookup yields CDR1 SGDLS and CDR2 YYNGEE. V was clipped by 3 bases and J by 1 base; unmatched bases: 7. This CDR3 comprises 17 residues. In DNA form, the CDR3 reads TGTGCCAGCAGCGGACACCTGACTAGCGGGGGCACAGATACGCAGTATTTT. Protein sequence: CASSGHLTSGGTDTQYF. Variable domain in full (rest from reference TRBV9 and TRBJ2-3): DSGVTQTPKHLITATGQRVTLRCSPRSGDLSVYWYQQSLDQGLQFLIQYYNGEERAKGNILERFSAQQFPDLHSELNLSSLELGDSALYFCASSGHLTSGGTDTQYFGPGTRLTVL.

This chain connects TRBV5-1 to TRBJ2-2; 8 bases match TRBD1. The length of the CDR3 is 15 residues. Germline V CDR1 and CDR2: SGHRS, YFSETQ. J lost 1 base, V lost 7 bases, and 6 bases had no gene match. The CDR3 reads CASGTGGVNTGELFF. The DNA for the CDR3 is TGCGCCAGCGGGACAGGTGGGGTGAACACCGGGGAGCTGTTTTTT.

The chain recombines TRBV2 with TRBJ2-3; no clear D. Per germline, CDR1 SNHLY and CDR2 FYNNEI. This CDR3 contains 11 residues. Trimming stripped 8 bases from V and 2 bases from J, with 5 bases between. The CDR3 reads CASWATDTQYF. The CDR3 nucleotides read TGTGCCAGCTGGGCCACAGATACGCAGTATTTT.